These T cell receptor beta chains were read from a single sample in a study of T-cell reconstitution after alpha-beta-depleted transplantation in children. TCRdb reprocessed the PCR reads with MiXCR, giving one entry per CDR3 protein. The table records about 230,000 distinct CDR3 sequences, 7.5% to 10% of them present only once. Sequenced here: PBMCs from the stem cell graft donor, sampled from the stem cell graft. The origin of the receptors is a human donor who donated a stem cell graft to a child with SCID. CDR3s include the opening cysteine and the closing phenylalanine or tryptophan. The D gene is left open where the match is weak. A clone size is listed for some rows: how often the clone was seen (once, few, many), or a class if it is expanded.

>.|.|TRBV15|TRBJ1-1
TGTGCCACCAGCAGAGGTCGGGGACTCTCGATGGGAGCTTTCTTT
CATSRGRGLSMGAFF
>many|TRBD1|TRBV5-5|TRBJ1-2
TGTGCCAGCAGTCCTGGACAGGGGGCAGGAGGCTACACCTTC
CASSPGQGAGGYTF
>many|.|TRBV5-1|TRBJ2-7
TGCGCCAGCAGCTTGATCCCCGCCTCCTACGAGCAGTACTTC
CASSLIPASYEQYF
>.|TRBD1|TRBV5-1|TRBJ2-5
TGCGCCAGCAGCCCAGACCCGGACAGGGCAGGAGAGACCCAGTACTTC
CASSPDPDRAGETQYF
>many|TRBD1|TRBV12-3/TRBV12-4|TRBJ1-4
TGTGCCAGCAGTTCTCCCATGGACAGGAGGGATGAAAAACTGTTTTTT
CASSSPMDRRDEKLFF
>.|.|TRBV20-1|TRBJ1-1
TGCAGTGCTAGAGATACATCCCTGGGGGCCCACGAAGCTATCTTT
CSARDTSLGAHEAIF
>.|.|TRBV18|TRBJ2-3
TGTGCCAGCACTCCTTCTGGCGGAGGCACAGATACGCAGTATTTT
CASTPSGGGTDTQYF
>many|TRBD2|TRBV4-1|TRBJ2-1
TGCGCCAGCAGCCGGGTGGCGGGGGTCTACAATGAGCAGTTCTTC
CASSRVAGVYNEQFF
>many|.|TRBV12-3/TRBV12-4|TRBJ2-3
TGTGCCAGCACCTATACATGGCAGCTCACAGATACGCAGTATTTT
CASTYTWQLTDTQYF
>many|.|TRBV7-2|TRBJ2-3
TGTGCCAGCAGCCCAATCTCAGATACGCAGTATTTT
CASSPISDTQYF
>few|.|TRBV6-2/TRBV6-3|TRBJ2-3
TGTGCCAGCAGTTACTCGGCAGGAGGGAGGCGAGGGGATACGCAGTATTTT
CASSYSAGGRRGDTQYF
>many|TRBD1|TRBV15|TRBJ1-4
TGTGCCACCCGGACAGGTTGGTCCGATGAAAAACTGTTTTTT
CATRTGWSDEKLFF
>few|.|TRBV12-3/TRBV12-4|TRBJ2-3
TGTGCCAGCAGTTTTACCGCGTTAGGCACAGATACGCAGTATTTT
CASSFTALGTDTQYF
>many|.|TRBV2|TRBJ2-1
TGTGCCAGCAGTGAGGAGGTAGCCGTGAATGAGCAGTTCTTC
CASSEEVAVNEQFF
>.|.|TRBV29-1|TRBJ2-3
TGCAGCGTTGATGCGGGGGCCATCACAGATACGCAGTATTTT
CSVDAGAITDTQYF
>many|TRBD2|TRBV20-1|TRBJ2-5
TGCAGTGCTAGTGACTTGCGAGCGGGGGAAGAGACCCAGTACTTC
CSASDLRAGEETQYF
>many|.|TRBV7-2|TRBJ2-6
TGTGCCAGCAGCTTTATGGCGATCTCTGGGGCCAACGTCCTGACTTTC
CASSFMAISGANVLTF
>many|.|TRBV28|TRBJ1-2
TGTGCCAGCAGCAACATGGACGGGCTTTTTGTACCTGGCTACACCTTC
CASSNMDGLFVPGYTF
>many|.|TRBV6-5|TRBJ2-3
TGTGCCAGCAGTTACGGGGCGGTCACAGATACGCAGTATTTT
CASSYGAVTDTQYF
>.|.|TRBV7-9|TRBJ2-1
TGTGCCAGCAGCCCCGGACTTCCCGATGAGCAGTTCTTC
CASSPGLPDEQFF
>many|TRBD2|TRBV12-3/TRBV12-4|TRBJ2-3
TGTGCCAGCACCTTGGGGCTAGCGGGGGGAGATACGCAGTATTTT
CASTLGLAGGDTQYF
>.|.|TRBV4-3|TRBJ2-1
TGCGCCAGCAGTCTTAGCCCCGGGTACAATGAGCAGTTCTTC
CASSLSPGYNEQFF
>many|TRBD1|TRBV5-5|TRBJ2-5
TGTGCCAGCAGCCCGACAGGGACCCAAGAGACCCAGTACTTC
CASSPTGTQETQYF
>many|TRBD2|TRBV6-1|TRBJ2-3
TGTGCCAGCGCGGGGGTCCACACAGATACGCAGTATTTT
CASAGVHTDTQYF
>many|.|TRBV11-2|TRBJ1-2
TGTGCCAGCAGCTTCCAGGGGCGCTATGGCTACACCTTC
CASSFQGRYGYTF
>many|.|TRBV12-3/TRBV12-4|TRBJ1-1
TGTGCCAGCAGCCTGTGGCGTCAGATCATGAACACTGAAGCTTTCTTT
CASSLWRQIMNTEAFF
>many|.|TRBV12-3/TRBV12-4|TRBJ1-1
TGTGCCAGCAGGGTTATGAACACTGAAGCTTTCTTT
CASRVMNTEAFF
>many|TRBD2|TRBV9|TRBJ2-3
TGTGCCAGCAGCCAGGTGCTAGCGGGGGGGACAGATACGCAGTATTTT
CASSQVLAGGTDTQYF
>many|TRBD2|TRBV3-1|TRBJ2-2
TGTGCCAGCAGCCAAGCCCCGACTAGCGTACTATCCACCGGGGAGCTGTTTTTT
CASSQAPTSVLSTGELFF
>many|.|TRBV5-6|TRBJ2-7
TGTGCCAGCAGCTTTCTCGCTGGCGAGCAGTACTTC
CASSFLAGEQYF
>many|TRBD1|TRBV5-1|TRBJ2-7
TGCGCCAGCAGCTTGGGGGGACAGAACTCCTACGAGCAGTACTTC
CASSLGGQNSYEQYF
>many|.|TRBV20-1|TRBJ2-6
TGCAGTGCTCGATTCTCTGGGGCCAACGTCCTGACTTTC
CSARFSGANVLTF
>many|TRBD1|TRBV4-3|TRBJ2-1
TGCGCCAGCAGCCAAAGCCGGGACAGGGGCTTCGGGTCCTACAATGAGCAGTTCTTC
CASSQSRDRGFGSYNEQFF
>few|.|TRBV5-5|TRBJ2-2
TGTGCCAGCAGCTTTACCGGGACCAGGGGTACCGGGGAGCTGTTTTTT
CASSFTGTRGTGELFF
>many|.|TRBV5-1|TRBJ2-5
TGCGCCAGCAGCTTGGTGGGTCTTGCAGGACAAGAGACCCAGTACTTC
CASSLVGLAGQETQYF
>.|.|TRBV4-1|TRBJ1-2
TGCGCCAGCAGCCAAGGAGCCCCCAGCTATGGCTACACCTTC
CASSQGAPSYGYTF
>.|.|TRBV7-3|TRBJ2-2
TGTGCCAGCAGCTTAGACAAGAACACCGGGGAGCTGTTTTTT
CASSLDKNTGELFF
>many|TRBD1|TRBV12-3/TRBV12-4|TRBJ2-7
TGTGCCAGCAGTTTAGTTCGGACAGGGGAGCAGTACTTC
CASSLVRTGEQYF
>many|TRBD1|TRBV5-6|TRBJ1-3
TGTGCCAGCAGCTTGACAGGGGACGGAAACACCATATATTTT
CASSLTGDGNTIYF
>.|.|TRBV6-2/TRBV6-3|TRBJ1-1
TGTGCCAGCAGTTACGCTCGACACACTGAAGCTTTCTTT
CASSYARHTEAFF
>many|.|TRBV3-1|TRBJ1-2
TGTGCCAGCAGCCACCCGGACGGCAGCTATGGCTACACCTTC
CASSHPDGSYGYTF
>many|TRBD2|TRBV4-2|TRBJ2-3
TGTGCCAGCAGCCAAGATTGGCTAGCGGGCACAGATACGCAGTATTTT
CASSQDWLAGTDTQYF